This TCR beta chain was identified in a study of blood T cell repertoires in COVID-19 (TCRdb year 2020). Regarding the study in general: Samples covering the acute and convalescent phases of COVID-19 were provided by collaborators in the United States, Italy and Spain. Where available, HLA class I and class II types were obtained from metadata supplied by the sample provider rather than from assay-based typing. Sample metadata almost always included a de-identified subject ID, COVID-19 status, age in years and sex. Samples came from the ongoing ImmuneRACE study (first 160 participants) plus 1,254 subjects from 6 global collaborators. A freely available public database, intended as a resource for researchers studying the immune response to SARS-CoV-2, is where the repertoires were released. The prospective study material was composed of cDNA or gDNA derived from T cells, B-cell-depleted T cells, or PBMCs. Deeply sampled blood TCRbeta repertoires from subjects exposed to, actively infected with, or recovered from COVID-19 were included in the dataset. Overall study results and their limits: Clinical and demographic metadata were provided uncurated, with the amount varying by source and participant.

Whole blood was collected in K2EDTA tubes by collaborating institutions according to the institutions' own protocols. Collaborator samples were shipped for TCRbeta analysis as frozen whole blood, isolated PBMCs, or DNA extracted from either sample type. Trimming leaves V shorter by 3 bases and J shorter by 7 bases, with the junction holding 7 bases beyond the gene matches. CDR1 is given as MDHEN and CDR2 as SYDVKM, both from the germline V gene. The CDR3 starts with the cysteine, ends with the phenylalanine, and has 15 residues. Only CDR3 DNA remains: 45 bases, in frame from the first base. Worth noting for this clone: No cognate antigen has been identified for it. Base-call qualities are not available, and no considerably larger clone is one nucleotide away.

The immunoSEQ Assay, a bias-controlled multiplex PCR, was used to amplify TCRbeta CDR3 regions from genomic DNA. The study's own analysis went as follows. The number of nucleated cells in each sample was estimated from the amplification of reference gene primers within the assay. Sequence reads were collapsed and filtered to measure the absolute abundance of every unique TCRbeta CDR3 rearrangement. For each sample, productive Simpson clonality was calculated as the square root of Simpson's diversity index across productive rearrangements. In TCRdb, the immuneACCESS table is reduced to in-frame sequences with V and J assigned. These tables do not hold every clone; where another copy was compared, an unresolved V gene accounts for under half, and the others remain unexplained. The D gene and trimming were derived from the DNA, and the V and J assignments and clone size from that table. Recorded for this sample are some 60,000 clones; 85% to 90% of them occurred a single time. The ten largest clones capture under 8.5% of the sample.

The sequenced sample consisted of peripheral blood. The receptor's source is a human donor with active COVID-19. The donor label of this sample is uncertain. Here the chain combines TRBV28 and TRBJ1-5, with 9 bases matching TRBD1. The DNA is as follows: TGTGCCAGCAGTTTCGGACAGGGGTTTCGCCAGCCCCAGCATTTT. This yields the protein CASSFGQGFRQPQHF. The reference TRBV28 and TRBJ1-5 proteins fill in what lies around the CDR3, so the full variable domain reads DVKVTQSSRYLVKRTGEKVFLECVQDMDHENMFWYRQDPGLGLRLIYFSYDVKMKEKGDIPEGYSVSREKKERFSLILESASTNQTSMYLCASSFGQGFRQPQHFGDGTRLSIL.